This TCR beta chain was obtained from a study of blood T cell repertoires in COVID-19. Study at large: Collection of acute and convalescent COVID-19 samples took place in the United States, Italy and Spain.

Per germline, CDR1 SGHNT and CDR2 YYREEE (reference sequence). The CDR3 has 14 residues. V lost 0 bases to trimming and J lost 3 bases, with 9 bases between them. Sequencing was performed with immunoSEQ multiplex PCR; in TCRdb, only in-frame clones are kept and a portion is missing. Of about 99,000 clones detected, around 82% appear once; the ten largest clones hold approximately 12%. What was sequenced was peripheral blood. The chain uses TRBV5-4 and TRBJ1-2, with D tentatively TRBD1 (5 bases). The clonotype was recovered from a human donor in a cohort sampled during active or convalescent COVID-19. CDR3 in amino acids: CASSLEVRDYGYTF. The CDR3 DNA follows: TGTGCCAGCAGCTTGGAAGTCAGGGACTATGGCTACACCTTC.